The 6 T cell receptor beta chains presented below share a single source sample, sequenced in a study of T cells in Graves' hyperthyroidism and ophthalmopathy. Researchers took RNA transcripts and amplified the TCR beta CDR3 regions from them. HTBI primers were employed in a first-round RT-PCR of the TCR CDR3. TCRdb re-derived calls from the multiplex PCR reads in MiXCR, one entry per CDR3 protein. The sample contains approximately 490,000 distinct CDR3 sequences, approximately 23% of which appear only once. The specimen sequenced was blood. Receptors were obtained from a woman between 70 and 85 years old with Graves' ophthalmopathy.

In its sample, this clonotype was seen a few times. The genes are TRBV20-1 and TRBJ2-5; no clear D gene. Germline V gives CDR1 DFQATT, CDR2 SNEGSKA (reference sequence). The CDR3 extends over 13 amino acids. The germline V and J ends were trimmed by 0 bases and 1 base, with 6 bases remaining between them. The CDR3 nucleotides are TGCAGTGCTAGAGAGGCGTTCCAAGAGACCCAGTACTTC. Translation: CSAREAFQETQYF.

The CDR3 DNA sequence: TGTGCCAGCAGCTTAAGGGGGACAGGGAAAAACGAGCAGTACTTC. Its translation is CASSLRGTGKNEQYF. The chain couples TRBV7-8 to TRBJ2-7; 9 nucleotides align to TRBD1. V shed 2 bases, J shed 5 bases, and the junction held 7 bases outside the gene matches. The germline CDR1 and CDR2 sequences are SGHVS and FQNEAQ. This CDR3 comprises 15 residues.

At least ten counts were recorded for this clonotype. The chain uses TRBV10-3 and TRBJ2-5; no reliable D call. Germline CDR1 is ENHRY and CDR2 is SYGVKD. The CDR3 totals 11 residues. Between the trimmed V and J ends, which lost 2 bases and 5 bases, there was a span of 3 bases. The CDR3 spells CAISEGETQYF. Here the CDR3 DNA reads TGTGCCATCAGTGAGGGGGAGACCCAGTACTTC.

The V gene is TRBV5-1, the J gene TRBJ1-2, with D possibly matching TRBD1 (6 bases). V dropped 2 bases and J dropped 7 bases, with 18 bases sitting between them. The CDR3 sequence is 15 residues long. Looked up from germline, CDR1 is SGHRS and CDR2 is YFSETQ. The CDR3 spells CASSFRGTQGSGYTF. In nucleotides, the CDR3 is TGCGCCAGCAGCTTCAGGGGAACCCAGGGCTCTGGCTACACCTTC.

Ten or more counts support this clonotype. This chain uses TRBV29-1 with TRBJ2-1; 7 bases align to TRBD2. J lost 4 bases, V lost 7 bases, and 7 bases had no gene match. This CDR3 has 13 residues. CDR1 SQVTM and CDR2 ANQGSEA come from the germline V gene. The CDR3 protein is CSGGGDSYNEQFF. CDR3 sequence (DNA): TGCAGCGGGGGGGGGGACTCTTACAATGAGCAGTTCTTC.

This chain joins TRBV6-1 and TRBJ1-2, with D possibly TRBD1 on 5 matching bases. This CDR3 comprises 14 residues. V lost 4 bases and J 4 bases, leaving 13 bases between the germline ends. The germline CDR1 and CDR2 sequences are MNHNS and SASEGT. The CDR3 spells CASSVGRTFYGYTF. CDR3 DNA: TGTGCCAGCAGTGTGGGACGGACATTCTATGGCTACACCTTC.